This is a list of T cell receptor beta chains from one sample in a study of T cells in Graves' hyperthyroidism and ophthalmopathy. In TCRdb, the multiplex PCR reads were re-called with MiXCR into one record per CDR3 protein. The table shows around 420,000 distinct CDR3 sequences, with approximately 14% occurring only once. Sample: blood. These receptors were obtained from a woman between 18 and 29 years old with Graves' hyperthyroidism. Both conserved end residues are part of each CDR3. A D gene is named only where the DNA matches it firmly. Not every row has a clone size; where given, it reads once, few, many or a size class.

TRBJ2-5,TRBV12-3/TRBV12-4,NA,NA,TGTGCCAGCAGTAGTTACGGGGATCCGTACCAAGAGACCCAGTACTTC,CASSSYGDPYQETQYF
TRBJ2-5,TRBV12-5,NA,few,TGTGCTAGTGGTTTGGTGGACGAGGTGGAGACCCAGTACTTC,CASGLVDEVETQYF
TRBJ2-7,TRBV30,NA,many,TGTGCCTGGATGAAGGCAGCGGGCTCCTACGAGCAGTACTTC,CAWMKAAGSYEQYF
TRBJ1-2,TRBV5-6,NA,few,TGTGCCAGCAGCCCCGATCACAGGAACTATGGCTACACCTTC,CASSPDHRNYGYTF
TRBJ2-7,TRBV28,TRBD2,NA,TGTGCCAGCAGTCCCCCCCATAGCGGGAGGATATCCTACGAGCAGTACTTC,CASSPPHSGRISYEQYF
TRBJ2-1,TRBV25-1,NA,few,TGTGCCAGCAGTGAACGAGGAGGGACGGGCTACAATGAGCAGTTCTTC,CASSERGGTGYNEQFF
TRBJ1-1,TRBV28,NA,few,TGTGCCAGCAGTTACTCAGGCACCACTGAAGCTTTCTTT,CASSYSGTTEAFF
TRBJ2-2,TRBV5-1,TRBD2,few,TGCGCCAGCAGCTTGGGATTAACTAGCGGGAACGCCGGGGAGCTGTTTTTT,CASSLGLTSGNAGELFF
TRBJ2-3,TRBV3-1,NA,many,TGTGCCAGCAGCCCAGGGACTGCATACACAGATACGCAGTATTTT,CASSPGTAYTDTQYF
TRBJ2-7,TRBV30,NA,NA,TGTGCCTGGAGTGGGGGCAGGTCCTTATCCTACGAGCAGTACTTC,CAWSGGRSLSYEQYF
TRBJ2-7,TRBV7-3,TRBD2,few,TGTGCCAGCAGCTTAGAAGCGGGAAACTACGAGCCGTACTTC,CASSLEAGNYEPYF
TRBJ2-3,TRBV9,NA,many,TGTGCCAGCAGCCGCCAGTTGGATACGCAGTATTTT,CASSRQLDTQYF
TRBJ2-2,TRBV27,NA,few,TGTGCCAGCAGTGCCCGGGCATCAACCAGGGAGCTGTTTTTT,CASSARASTRELFF
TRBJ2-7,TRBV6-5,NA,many,TGTGCCAGCAGTTCCTTGCGCGACGAGCAGTACTTC,CASSSLRDEQYF
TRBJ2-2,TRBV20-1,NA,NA,TGCAGTGCTAGCGGGAGTGGTTGGACCGGGGAGCTGTTTTTT,CSASGSGWTGELFF
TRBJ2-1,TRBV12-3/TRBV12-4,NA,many,TGTGCCAGCAGTCTAGGAGGACTGCACTCCTACAATGAGCAGTTCTTC,CASSLGGLHSYNEQFF
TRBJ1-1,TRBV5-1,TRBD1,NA,TGCGCCAGCAGTCCTACGGACAGGGCGAACACTGAAGCTTTCTTT,CASSPTDRANTEAFF
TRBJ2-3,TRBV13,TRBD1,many,TGTGCCAGCAGCTCTCAAAGGGGGCTGGATACGCAGTATTTT,CASSSQRGLDTQYF
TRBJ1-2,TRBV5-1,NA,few,TGCGCCAGCAGCGCCGACAAGCCCTGGGGCTACACCTTC,CASSADKPWGYTF
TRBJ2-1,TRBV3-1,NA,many,TGTGCCAGCAGCCCCGCAATTAGGGGTCCTACCTCTGAGCAGTTCTTC,CASSPAIRGPTSEQFF
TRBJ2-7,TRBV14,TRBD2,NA,TGTGCCAGCAGCCGACTAGCGCTTAACTACGAGCAGTACTTC,CASSRLALNYEQYF
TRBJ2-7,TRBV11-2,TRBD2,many,TGTGCCAGCACCTCGCGACTAGCGCCCTACGAGCAGTACTTC,CASTSRLAPYEQYF
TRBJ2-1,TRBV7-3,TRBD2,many,TGTGCCAGCAGCTTAATAGGGACTAGAGACTACAATGAGCAGTTCTTC,CASSLIGTRDYNEQFF
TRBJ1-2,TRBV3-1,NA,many,TGTGCCAGCAGCCAAGATCTGAATGGCTACACCTTC,CASSQDLNGYTF
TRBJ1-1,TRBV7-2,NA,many,TGTGCCAGCAGCTTAGGAGCGGTGAGGAACACTGAAGCTTTCTTT,CASSLGAVRNTEAFF
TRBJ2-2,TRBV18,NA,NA,TGTGCCAGCTCACCACCGAGGAACACCGGGGAGCTGTTTTTT,CASSPPRNTGELFF
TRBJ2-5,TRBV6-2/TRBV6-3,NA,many,TGTGCCAGCAGTTCTAAGGAGGTAGAGACCCAGTACTTC,CASSSKEVETQYF
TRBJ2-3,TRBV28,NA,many,TGTGCCAGCAGTTCCCCTCGGACCCGGCTGACAGATACGCAGTATTTT,CASSSPRTRLTDTQYF
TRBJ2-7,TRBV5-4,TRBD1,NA,TGTGCCGACTCTACAGGGGCCTACGAGCAGTACTTC,CADSTGAYEQYF
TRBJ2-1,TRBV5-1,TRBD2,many,TGCGCCAGCAGCTTAGCGGGAGAGGTGTACAATGAGCAGTTCTTC,CASSLAGEVYNEQFF
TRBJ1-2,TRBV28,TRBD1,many,TGTGCCAGCAACCTACCGGGACAGCTTTATGGCTACACCTTC,CASNLPGQLYGYTF
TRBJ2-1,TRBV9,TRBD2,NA,TGTGCCAGCAGCAACGCGGGAGGCATCTACAATGAGCAGTTCTTC,CASSNAGGIYNEQFF
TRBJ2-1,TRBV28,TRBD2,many,TGTGCCAGCGATAGCGGGAGGGGATCCTACAATGAGCAGTTCTTC,CASDSGRGSYNEQFF
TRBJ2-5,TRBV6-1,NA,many,TGTGCCAGCAGTGAAAGGTCAACACACCAGTACTTC,CASSERSTHQYF
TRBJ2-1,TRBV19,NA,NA,TGTGCCAGTAGTAGAGGGACTCCCGCCGATGAGCAGTTCTTC,CASSRGTPADEQFF
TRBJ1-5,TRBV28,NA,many,TGTGCCAGCAGTCCCGACAGCCTTGGTCAGCCCCAGCATTTT,CASSPDSLGQPQHF
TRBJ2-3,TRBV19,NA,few,TGTGCCAGTAGTATAGATAACGGGAGAGGGGCAGATACGCAGTATTTT,CASSIDNGRGADTQYF
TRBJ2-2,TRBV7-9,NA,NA,TGTGCCAGCAGCTTAGAAGACTATGAGAACACCGGGGAGCTGTTTTTT,CASSLEDYENTGELFF
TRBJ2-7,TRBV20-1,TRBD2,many,TGCAGTGCGCAAACAGCGGGACTCTACGAGCAGTACTTC,CSAQTAGLYEQYF
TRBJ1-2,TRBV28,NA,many,TGTGCCAGCACCTTTTACGGATTTGTAAGCTATGGCTACACCTTC,CASTFYGFVSYGYTF
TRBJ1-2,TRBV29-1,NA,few,TGCAGCGTTGGCGGGCGGCCCGTTGGGGGCTACACCTTC,CSVGGRPVGGYTF
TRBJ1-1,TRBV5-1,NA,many,TGCGCCAGCAGCGGGGGGGGACATTTTTACACTGAAGCTTTCTTT,CASSGGGHFYTEAFF
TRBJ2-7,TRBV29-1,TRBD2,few,TGCAGCGTTGAGGGGACTAGCGGGAACGAGCAGTACTTC,CSVEGTSGNEQYF
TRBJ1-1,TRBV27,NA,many,TGTGCCAGCAGAGCTCGTGACAGGAGCACTGAAGCTTTCTTT,CASRARDRSTEAFF
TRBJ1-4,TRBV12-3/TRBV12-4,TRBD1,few,TGTGCCAGCAATTTTGTAGCAGGGGGCGAAAAACTGTTTTTT,CASNFVAGGEKLFF
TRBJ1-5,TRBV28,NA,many,TGTGCCAGCAGTTTGGTGGGGTTAAGCAATCAGCCCCAGCATTTT,CASSLVGLSNQPQHF
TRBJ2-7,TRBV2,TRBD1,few,TGTGCCAGCATGCGACAGGGTCACTACGAGCAGTACTTC,CASMRQGHYEQYF
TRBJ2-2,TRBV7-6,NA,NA,TGTGCCAGCAGCTTAGAGGTCGCGGGACTGGCCGGGGAGCTGTTTTTT,CASSLEVAGLAGELFF